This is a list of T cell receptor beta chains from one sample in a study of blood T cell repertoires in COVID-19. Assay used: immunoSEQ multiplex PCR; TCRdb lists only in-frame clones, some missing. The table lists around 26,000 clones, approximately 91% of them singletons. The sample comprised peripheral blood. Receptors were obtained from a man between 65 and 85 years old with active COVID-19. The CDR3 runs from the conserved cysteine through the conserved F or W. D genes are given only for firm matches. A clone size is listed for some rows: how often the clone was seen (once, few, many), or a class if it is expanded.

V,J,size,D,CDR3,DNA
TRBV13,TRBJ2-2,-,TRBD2,CASSLGLAANTGELFF,TGTGCCAGCAGCTTAGGCCTAGCGGCGAACACCGGGGAGCTGTTTTTT
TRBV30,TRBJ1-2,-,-,CAWSSGPYGYTF,TGTGCCTGGAGTTCGGGTCCCTATGGCTACACCTTC
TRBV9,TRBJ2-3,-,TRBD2,CASSGTGGGSTDTQYF,TGTGCCAGCAGCGGGACCGGGGGGGGCAGCACAGATACGCAGTATTTT
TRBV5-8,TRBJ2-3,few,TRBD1,CASSKPGGDTQYF,TGTGCCAGCAGCAAGCCAGGGGGAGATACGCAGTATTTT
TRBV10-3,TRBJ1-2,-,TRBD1,CAIRKTGEMDYGYTF,TGTGCCATCAGAAAGACAGGGGAGATGGACTATGGCTACACCTTC
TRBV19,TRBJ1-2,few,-,CASSMPKNRVNAGWYTF,TGTGCCAGTAGTATGCCGAAGAACCGTGTGAACGCCGGGTGGTACACCTTC
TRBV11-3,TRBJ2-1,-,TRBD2,CASSYSGGLENEQFF,TGTGCCAGCAGCTATAGCGGGGGGCTAGAGAATGAGCAGTTCTTC
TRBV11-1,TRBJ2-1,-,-,CASSPQRREQFF,TGTGCCAGCAGCCCGCAGAGGCGTGAGCAGTTCTTC
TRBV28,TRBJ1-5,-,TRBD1,CASSSAAGTDVQPQHF,TGTGCCAGCAGTTCCGCCGCCGGGACAGATGTCCAGCCCCAGCATTTT
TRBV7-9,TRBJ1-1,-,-,CASSLTGGHTEAFF,TGTGCCAGCAGCTTAACCGGGGGGCACACTGAAGCTTTCTTT
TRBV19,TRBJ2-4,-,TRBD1,CASADRGQLNIQYF,TGTGCCAGCGCGGACAGGGGACAATTAAACATTCAGTACTTC
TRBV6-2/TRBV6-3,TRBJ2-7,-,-,CASSYSRWTSGGYEQYF,TGTGCCAGCAGTTACTCGAGGTGGACTTCAGGGGGGTACGAGCAGTACTTC
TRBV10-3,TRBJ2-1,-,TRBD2,CAISDLGGGLLNEQFF,TGTGCCATCAGTGACCTTGGCGGGGGGCTTTTGAATGAGCAGTTCTTC
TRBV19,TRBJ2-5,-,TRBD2,CASPESGGPETQYF,TGTGCCAGTCCCGAGAGCGGGGGCCCAGAGACCCAGTACTTC
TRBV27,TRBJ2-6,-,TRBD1,CASSSYRDRSGGANVLTF,TGTGCCAGCAGTTCATACCGGGACAGGTCTGGTGGGGCCAACGTCCTGACTTTC
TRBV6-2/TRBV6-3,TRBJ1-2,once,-,CASSSGLDYGYTF,TGTGCCAGCAGTAGCGGCCTTGACTATGGCTACACCTTC
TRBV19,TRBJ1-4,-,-,CASSRDSATNEKLFF,TGTGCCAGTAGCCGAGACAGTGCAACTAATGAAAAACTGTTTTTT
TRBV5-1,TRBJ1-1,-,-,CASSLADGGRTEAFF,TGCGCCAGCAGCTTGGCCGACGGGGGTAGGACTGAAGCTTTCTTT
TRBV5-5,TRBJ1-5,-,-,CASSFGLQVDGGNQPQHF,TGTGCCAGCAGCTTCGGCCTACAGGTGGATGGGGGCAATCAGCCCCAGCATTTT
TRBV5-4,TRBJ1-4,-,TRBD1,CASSYGQGFRTNEKLFF,TGTGCCAGCAGTTATGGACAGGGCTTTAGGACTAATGAAAAACTGTTTTTT